The 11 T cell receptor beta chains in this list originate from one sample, sequenced in a study of cytomegalovirus exposure and HLA in healthy donors. The PCR was carried out with 60 Vbeta primers and 13 Jbeta primers. Here immunoSEQ multiplex PCR was the method, and the copy in TCRdb shows in-frame clones only, minus some. The top ten hold just under 6.5% of the sample, which has about 150,000 clones, less than 85% seen once. The sample consisted of PBMCs. The source of these receptors is a man aged 45 to 65 in good health and CMV-seropositive.

This clone was counted between two and nine times. A much larger clone is a single base away; this may be a read error. The J gene is TRBJ1-5, the V gene TRBV7-6, with a possible D match to TRBD1 (5 bases). The CDR3 loop spans 15 amino acids. The V end was cut by 1 base, the J end by 4 bases, with 11 bases between. The V gene's germline CDR1 is SGHVS and CDR2 FNYEAQ. The CDR3, as DNA: TGTGCCAGCAGCTTAGAATTCAACAGGAATCAGCCCCAGCATTTT. Translation gives CASSLEFNRNQPQHF.

The chain is built from TRBV6-5 and TRBJ2-7; 7 nucleotides line up with TRBD1. J gave up 3 bases and V 0 bases, and 5 bases lay outside the gene matches. Germline V gene sequence: CDR1 MNHEY, CDR2 SVGAGI. The CDR3 has 15 residues. The CDR3 bases are TGTGCCAGCAGTTACTCTTCGGGACAGATCTACGAGCAGTACTTC. It encodes CASSYSSGQIYEQYF.

The genes are TRBV19 and TRBJ2-7; a weak D match, TRBD2 (6 bases). V was shortened by 1 base and J by 2 bases, with 15 bases between the two germline ends. Germline V lookup: CDR1 LNHDA, CDR2 SQIVND (reference sequence). This CDR3 comprises 16 residues. CDR3 residues: CASSIGWARETYEQYF. CDR3 sequence (DNA): TGTGCCAGTAGTATAGGATGGGCGCGGGAAACCTACGAGCAGTACTTC.

In DNA, the CDR3 is TGTGCCAGCAGTGAAGCGCGGGGGGTAGCCAAAAACATTCAGTACTTC. Residues: CASSEARGVAKNIQYF. J is TRBJ2-4 and V is TRBV2; 8 bases agree with TRBD2. Germline assignment: CDR1 SNHLY and CDR2 FYNNEI. The CDR3 runs to 16 residues. V shed 0 bases, J shed 0 bases, and the junction held 1 base outside the gene matches. Supplemented by reference TRBV2 and TRBJ2-4, the full variable domain reads EPEVTQTPSHQVTQMGQEVILRCVPISNHLYFYWYRQILGQKVEFLVSFYNNEISEKSEIFDDQFSVERPDGSNFTLKIRSTKLEDSAMYFCASSEARGVAKNIQYFGAGTRLSVL.

The chain recombines TRBV5-1 with TRBJ2-1; the match to TRBD2 covers 10 bases. Germline V gene sequence: CDR1 SGHRS, CDR2 YFSETQ. V lost 1 base, J lost 5 bases, and 9 bases stayed unmatched. The CDR3 covers 17 residues. The CDR3 is CASSLRAGGPIDNEQFF. The DNA of the CDR3 is TGCGCCAGCAGCTTGAGAGCGGGAGGGCCTATCGACAATGAGCAGTTCTTC.

This sequence joins TRBV6-1 and TRBJ1-6; D is uncertain. Between the trimmed V and J ends, which lost 6 bases and 7 bases, there was a span of 13 bases. Germline loops: CDR1 MNHNS, CDR2 SASEGT. This CDR3 region has 14 residues. In DNA, the CDR3 is TGTGCCAGCAGCGCCAGTGAGGAGAATTCACCCCTCCACTTT. It yields the protein CASSASEENSPLHF.

J is TRBJ2-2 and V is TRBV5-6; D is ambiguous. CDR1 and CDR2 (germline): SGHDT, YYEEEE. The V and J ends lost 4 bases and 0 bases respectively, with 4 bases between them. CDR3 length: 13 amino acids. CDR3 loop: CASSPANTGELFF. In DNA form, the CDR3 reads TGTGCCAGCAGCCCGGCGAACACCGGGGAGCTGTTTTTT.

J is TRBJ2-1 and V is TRBV6-6; 14 bases fit TRBD2. The V gene's germline CDR1 is MNHNY and CDR2 SVGAGI (reference sequence). This CDR3 is 15 amino acids long. J gave up 9 bases and V 2 bases, and 3 bases lay outside the gene matches. The CDR3 region is CASSYLGLAGAEQFF. Written as DNA, the CDR3 is TGTGCCAGCAGTTACCTGGGACTAGCGGGAGCTGAGCAGTTCTTC.

The chain couples TRBV4-1 to TRBJ2-3; 9 positions match TRBD2. The CDR3 runs 17 residues. Germline loops: CDR1 MGHRA, CDR2 YSYEKL. Trimming took 5 bases from V and 3 from J; bases not matched to a gene: 12. The chain's CDR3 is CASSYRVGSGSTDTQYF. DNA for the CDR3: TGCGCCAGCAGCTACCGCGTTGGTAGCGGGAGTACAGATACGCAGTATTTT.

The J gene is TRBJ1-1, the V gene TRBV19; D is possibly TRBD1 (6 bases). CDR1 LNHDA and CDR2 SQIVND come from the germline V gene (reference sequence). This CDR3 spans 11 amino acids. Trimming pared 8 bases from V and 6 bases from J, leaving 10 bases between. The CDR3 is CASRNRAEAFF. For the CDR3, the DNA is TGTGCCAGTCGGAACAGGGCTGAAGCTTTCTTT.

The chain combines TRBV25-1 with TRBJ2-3; 11 bases fit TRBD2. Germline V CDR1 and CDR2: MGHDK, SYGVNS. J was trimmed by 5 bases and V by 3 bases; bases with no gene match: 4. This CDR3 is built from 15 residues. The CDR3 nucleotides are TGTGCCAGCAGTGACACCGGACTAGCGGGAGATACGCAGTATTTT. This codes for CASSDTGLAGDTQYF.